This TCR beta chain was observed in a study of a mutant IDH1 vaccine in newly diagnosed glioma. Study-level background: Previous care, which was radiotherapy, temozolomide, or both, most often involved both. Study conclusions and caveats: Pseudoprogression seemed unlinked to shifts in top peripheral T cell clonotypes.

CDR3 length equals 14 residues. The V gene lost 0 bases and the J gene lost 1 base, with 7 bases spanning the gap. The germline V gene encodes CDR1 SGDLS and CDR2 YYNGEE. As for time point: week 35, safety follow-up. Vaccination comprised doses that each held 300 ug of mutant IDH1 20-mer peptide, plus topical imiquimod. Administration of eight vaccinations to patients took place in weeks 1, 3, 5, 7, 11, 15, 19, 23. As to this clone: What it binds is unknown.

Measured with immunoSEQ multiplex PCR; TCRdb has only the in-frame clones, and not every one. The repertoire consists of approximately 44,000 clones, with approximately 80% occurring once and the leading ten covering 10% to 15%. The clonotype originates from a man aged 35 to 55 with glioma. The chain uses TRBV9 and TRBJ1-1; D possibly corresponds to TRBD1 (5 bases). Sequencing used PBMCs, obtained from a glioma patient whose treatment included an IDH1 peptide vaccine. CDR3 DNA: TGTGCCAGCAGCGTAGGACAGAAGAACACTGAAGCTTTCTTT. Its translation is CASSVGQKNTEAFF.